A single sample gave rise to the 22 T cell receptor beta chains below, sequenced in a study of CD8 T cells in ankylosing spondylitis. TCRdb redid the calling of the 5' RACE reads with MiXCR, one entry per CDR3 protein. Seen here are tens of thousands of distinct CDR3 sequences, roughly 9.6% observed once, and the top ten hold about 1.4%. What was sequenced was blood, either unsorted or a sorted T cell fraction (not recorded which). These receptor sequences come from a male donor with ankylosing spondylitis or in good health (not recorded which).

This clonotype was seen at least ten times. The chain is built from TRBV24-1 and TRBJ2-4, with 9 bases identical to TRBD1. CDR3 length: 16 amino acids. Trimming removed 11 bases from V and 3 bases from J; junction bases left unmatched: 13. Germline CDR1 KGHDR, CDR2 SFDVKD. CDR3 residues: CAICYRDREVKNIQYF. CDR3 DNA: TGTGCCATCTGTTACCGGGACAGGGAAGTCAAAAACATTCAGTACTTC.

This clonotype was recorded at least ten times. The chain links TRBV5-1 to TRBJ2-1; 8 positions match TRBD1. This CDR3 is 13 amino acids long. The ends lost 2 bases at V and 8 bases at J; junction bases unmatched: 3. Germline V gene data show CDR1 as SGHRS and CDR2 as YFSETQ. The CDR3: CASSFDRGHEQFF. The CDR3 nucleotides read TGCGCCAGCAGCTTCGACAGGGGCCATGAGCAGTTCTTC.

The table lists this clonotype with many counts. V usage is TRBV12-3 or TRBV12-4 and J usage is TRBJ2-5; TRBD1 is a possible D gene (6 bases). The V and J ends lost 5 bases and 2 bases respectively, with 9 bases between them. This CDR3 region has 13 residues. The CDR3 protein is CASSTGQQETQYF. The DNA of the CDR3 is TGTGCCAGCAGTACTGGACAGCAAGAGACCCAGTACTTC.

This clonotype was seen many times. The chain is built from TRBV5-5 and TRBJ2-1, with D perhaps TRBD1 (5 bases). The CDR3 contains 16 residues. Germline CDR1 reads SGHKS; CDR2 reads YYEKEE (reference sequence). Trimming removed 0 bases from V and 4 bases from J, with 14 bases in between. CDR3 sequence: CASSLEDLGPYNEQFF. DNA of the CDR3: TGTGCCAGCAGCTTGGAGGACCTGGGGCCTTACAATGAGCAGTTCTTC. The full variable domain, rest sourced from reference TRBV5-5 and TRBJ2-1, is DAGVTQSPTHLIKTRGQQVTLRCSPISGHKSVSWYQQVLGQGPQFIFQYYEKEERGRGNFPDRFSARQFPNYSSELNVNALLLGDSALYLCASSLEDLGPYNEQFFGPGTRLTVL.

This clonotype was seen repeatedly, ten times or more. This chain links TRBV11-2 with TRBJ2-2, with D tentatively TRBD1 or TRBD2 (5 bases each). Germline loops: CDR1 SGHAT, CDR2 FQNNGV. The CDR3 is 16 residues long. Trimming cost V 2 bases and J 0 bases, with 10 bases left between them. CDR3 amino acids: CASSLRDPANTGELFF. CDR3 DNA sequence: TGTGCCAGCAGCTTACGGGACCCAGCGAACACCGGGGAGCTGTTTTTT.

The rearrangement links TRBV29-1 to TRBJ2-1, with TRBD2 matching over 7 bases. V lost 5 bases and J lost 8; bases outside the gene matches: 3. Germline CDR1 SQVTM, CDR2 ANQGSEA. This CDR3 is built from 11 residues. The CDR3 loop reads CSVWGGDEQFF. The CDR3 bases are TGCAGCGTTTGGGGGGGAGATGAGCAGTTCTTC.

This clonotype was detected ten times or more. The chain carries TRBV12-3 or TRBV12-4 and TRBJ2-3; no clear D gene. V lost 6 bases and J 4 bases, leaving 8 bases between the germline ends. This CDR3 contains 12 residues. The CDR3 spells CASSYPPDTQYF. The CDR3 bases are TGTGCCAGCAGCTATCCCCCAGATACGCAGTATTTT.

Many counts were recorded for this clonotype. The chain is built from TRBV7-9 and TRBJ1-1; D possibly corresponds to TRBD1 (5 bases). CDR3 length equals 14 residues. Trimming removed 2 bases at V and 1 base at J, with 8 bases between. Germline V gives CDR1 SEHNR, CDR2 FQNEAQ (reference sequence). The CDR3, as DNA: TGTGCCAGCAGCTTATCAGGGTCGAACACTGAAGCTTTCTTT. Its translation: CASSLSGSNTEAFF.

This clonotype came up many times. The CDR3 loop is CASSFSDSPLHF. In nucleotides, the CDR3 is TGTGCCAGCAGTTTTTCCGATTCACCCCTCCACTTT. The gene calls are TRBV6-5 and TRBJ1-6, with D uncertain. Germline CDR1 is MNHEY and CDR2 is SVGAGI. CDR3 size: 12 residues. The V gene lost 4 bases and the J gene lost 8 bases, with 6 bases spanning the gap.

Details on this clonotype: A much larger clone sits a single nucleotide away, making a read error possible. This chain uses TRBV5-4 with TRBJ2-1; D could derive from TRBD1 or TRBD2 (5 bases each). The germline V gene encodes CDR1 SGHNT and CDR2 YYREEE (reference sequence). The CDR3 is 15 residues long. In DNA, the CDR3 is TGTGCCAGCACCCCCGACGGGGCGGTGGACAATGGGCAGTTCTTC. It translates to CASTPDGAVDNGQFF.

The table lists this clonotype with a few counts. V is TRBV7-6 and J is TRBJ1-6; TRBD1 aligns across 9 bases. The CDR3 runs to 15 residues. CDR1 SGHVS and CDR2 FNYEAQ come from the germline V gene. The J segment lost 10 bases and the V segment lost 4 bases, leaving 8 bases of the junction unmatched. DNA of the CDR3: TGTGCCAGCAGCTCTCACAGCGACAGGGGGTCACCCCTCCACTTT. Its translation: CASSSHSDRGSPLHF.

This clonotype was counted only a few times. The rearrangement uses TRBV7-6 and TRBJ2-2; D is uncertain. V shed 3 bases and J shed 7 bases, with 3 bases lying between them. Germline CDR1 is SGHVS and CDR2 is FNYEAQ. The CDR3 is 11 amino acids. CDR3 sequence reads: CASSFVGELFF. The CDR3 DNA reads as TGTGCCAGCAGCTTCGTCGGGGAGCTGTTTTTT.

The chain uses TRBV5-1 and TRBJ2-7, with TRBD2 as a possible D gene (5 bases). The germline CDR1 and CDR2 sequences are SGHRS and YFSETQ. Trimming cost V 1 base and J 1 base, with 12 bases left between them. This CDR3 comprises 15 residues. The CDR3 sequence is CASSLMRAASYEQYF. The DNA for the CDR3 is TGCGCCAGCAGCTTGATGAGGGCAGCTTCCTACGAGCAGTACTTC.

The rearrangement uses TRBV7-6 and TRBJ2-1; unclear D gene. The CDR3 consists of 17 residues. Trimming took off 5 bases at V and 0 bases at J, with 17 bases between the two ends. Germline V gene data show CDR1 as SGHVS and CDR2 as FNYEAQ. CDR3 in amino acids: CASSPDMPEASYNEQFF. CDR3 in DNA: TGTGCCAGCAGCCCGGATATGCCAGAAGCCTCCTACAATGAGCAGTTCTTC.

This clonotype was counted at least ten times. V usage is TRBV27 and J usage is TRBJ2-5; D possibly corresponds to TRBD2 (5 bases). The CDR3 extends over 13 amino acids. The germline V gene has CDR1 MNHEY and CDR2 SMNVEV (reference sequence). The V and J ends lost 3 bases and 3 bases respectively, with 8 bases between them. The DNA for the CDR3 is TGTGCCAGCAGTTTCCGGGGTGAAGAGACCCAGTACTTC. The encoded protein is CASSFRGEETQYF.

This clonotype was recorded at least ten times. V gene TRBV5-1 combines with J gene TRBJ1-4, with D perhaps TRBD1 (5 bases). The CDR3 loop spans 15 amino acids. V shed 0 bases and J shed 2 bases, with 8 bases lying between them. Germline CDR1 SGHRS, CDR2 YFSETQ. The chain's CDR3 is CASSLVQATNEKLFF. Here the CDR3 DNA reads TGCGCCAGCAGCTTGGTACAGGCGACTAATGAAAAACTGTTTTTT.

This clonotype was counted at least ten times. The V gene is TRBV10-3, the J gene TRBJ2-5; D is ambiguous. V was trimmed by 2 bases and J by 4 bases, leaving 11 bases between them. This CDR3 is built from 14 residues. Germline values: CDR1 ENHRY, CDR2 SYGVKD. The CDR3 loop is CAISEAPAVETQYF. The CDR3 coding sequence is TGTGCCATCAGTGAGGCCCCGGCGGTAGAGACCCAGTACTTC.

This clonotype was seen many times. The chain links TRBV3-1 to TRBJ2-7, with D possibly being TRBD2 (5 bases). The CDR3 extends over 13 amino acids. Germline values: CDR1 LGHDT, CDR2 YNNKEL (reference sequence). V was pared by 3 bases and J by 3 bases, with 9 bases between. CDR3 sequence (DNA): TGTGCCAGCAGCCAGCGGGCGAACTACGAGCAGTACTTC. Its translation: CASSQRANYEQYF.

This clonotype came up many times. V usage is TRBV28 and J usage is TRBJ1-6, with D unclear. Trimming cost V 6 bases and J 8 bases, with 17 bases left between them. The CDR3 totals 15 residues. Germline loops: CDR1 MDHEN, CDR2 SYDVKM. For the CDR3, the DNA is TGTGCCAGCAGCGACCCCGGGGTCAGGTATTCACCCCTCCACTTT. Translation gives CASSDPGVRYSPLHF.

This clonotype was seen at least ten times. This chain uses TRBV5-1 with TRBJ1-1; no firm D call. Germline CDR1 and CDR2: SGHRS and YFSETQ. The CDR3 runs to 14 residues. Trimming took 0 bases from V and 0 from J, leaving 6 bases between them. The CDR3 DNA reads as TGCGCCAGCAGCTTGGGGGATTTGAACACTGAAGCTTTCTTT. Translating it yields CASSLGDLNTEAFF.

The rearrangement links TRBV29-1 to TRBJ2-1, with 7 bases fitting TRBD1. This CDR3 has 14 residues. With 6 bases clipped from V and 12 bases from J, the junction kept 17 bases outside the gene matches. CDR1 and CDR2 (germline): SQVTM, ANQGSEA. CDR3 sequence: CSVPRDRSGIGQFF. As DNA, the CDR3 is TGCAGCGTCCCCCGGGACAGATCAGGGATCGGGCAGTTCTTC.

This clonotype was picked up many times. V usage is TRBV5-1 and J usage is TRBJ1-5, with D unresolved. V gave up 1 base and J gave up 4 bases, with 6 bases separating them. Germline CDR1 and CDR2: SGHRS and YFSETQ. The CDR3 sequence is 13 residues long. In DNA, the CDR3 is TGCGCCAGCAGCTTGTCGCAGAATCAGCCCCAGCATTTT. Amino acid sequence: CASSLSQNQPQHF. The full variable domain, rest sourced from reference TRBV5-1 and TRBJ1-5, is KAGVTQTPRYLIKTRGQQVTLSCSPISGHRSVSWYQQTPGQGLQFLFEYFSETQRNKGNFPGRFSGRQFSNSRSEMNVSTLELGDSALYLCASSLSQNQPQHFGDGTRLSIL.